The 26 T cell receptor beta chains below come from one sample, sequenced in a study of blood T cell repertoires in COVID-19. The repertoire was sequenced with immunoSEQ multiplex PCR; TCRdb's copy has only in-frame clones and lacks some. The table shows roughly 100,000 clones, with less than 90% occurring only once. The sequenced sample consisted of peripheral blood. Source of these receptors: a woman aged 80 or over with acute or convalescent COVID-19.

V usage is TRBV13 and J usage is TRBJ1-1; D is ambiguous. This CDR3 is 11 amino acids long. Germline V gives CDR1 PRHDT, CDR2 FYEKMQ (reference sequence). Trimming stripped 1 base from V and 5 bases from J, with 2 bases between. CDR3 in DNA: TGTGCCAGCAGCTTAGCTACTGAAGCTTTCTTT. Protein: CASSLATEAFF. Looking up the rest from reference TRBV13 and TRBJ1-1 gives the full variable domain: AAGVIQSPRHLIKEKRETATLKCYPIPRHDTVYWYQQGPGQDPQFLISFYEKMQSDKGSIPDRFSAQQFSDYHSELNMSSLELGDSALYFCASSLATEAFFGQGTRLTVV.

The chain carries TRBV7-6 and TRBJ2-7, with TRBD2 matching over 8 bases. Germline CDR1 reads SGHVS; CDR2 reads FNYEAQ. The V and J ends lost 0 bases and 0 bases, in that order; junction bases with no gene match: 7. The CDR3 covers 17 residues. DNA of the CDR3: TGTGCCAGCAGCTTAGCGGGGTCGAGCGGGGGCTCCTACGAGCAGTACTTC. It codes for CASSLAGSSGGSYEQYF.

The chain is built from TRBV7-2 and TRBJ1-5; no clear D. V lost 4 bases and J lost 5, with 9 bases in between. Germline values: CDR1 SGHTA, CDR2 FQGNSA. This CDR3 is 13 amino acids long. CDR3: CASSSNHYQPQHF. The CDR3 DNA reads as TGTGCCAGCAGCTCTAACCATTATCAGCCCCAGCATTTT.

This rearrangement joins TRBV29-1 to TRBJ1-3, with TRBD1 matching over 7 bases. CDR1 SQVTM and CDR2 ANQGSEA come from the germline V gene. The CDR3 is made up of 13 amino acids. The J segment lost 2 bases and the V segment lost 7 bases, leaving 5 bases of the junction unmatched. The CDR3: CSARQGTGNTIYF. The DNA for the CDR3 is TGCAGCGCAAGACAGGGCACTGGAAACACCATATATTTT.

The J gene is TRBJ1-1, the V gene TRBV27; D may be TRBD1 (5 bases). The V end lost 1 base, the J end lost 1 base, and 13 bases lay between the germline ends. The CDR3 runs 16 residues. CDR1 and CDR2 from the germline V gene are MNHEY and SMNVEV (reference sequence). The CDR3: CASSLWGTSPNTEAFF. The CDR3 DNA is TGTGCCAGCAGTTTATGGGGCACTTCGCCGAACACTGAAGCTTTCTTT.

The chain uses TRBV7-3 and TRBJ2-7; TRBD2 agrees at 8 bases. J gave up 3 bases and V 5 bases, and 15 bases lay outside the gene matches. Germline V gene data show CDR1 as SGHTA and CDR2 as FQGTGA. The length of the CDR3 is 17 residues. CDR3 DNA sequence: TGTGCCAGCAGCCCACAGAGTGAGCGGGGGAGAAACTACGAGCAGTACTTC. Its translation is CASSPQSERGRNYEQYF.

The V call is TRBV9, the J call TRBJ1-2, with a possible D match to TRBD1 (5 bases). The V end was cut by 0 bases, the J end by 10 bases, with 19 bases between. Germline V gene data show CDR1 as SGDLS and CDR2 as YYNGEE. This CDR3 comprises 15 residues. The chain's CDR3 is CASSVVSQGGIDYTF. CDR3 nucleotides: TGTGCCAGCAGCGTAGTGTCTCAGGGAGGGATTGACTACACCTTC.

The rearrangement joins TRBV19 to TRBJ2-7; 11 bases align to TRBD1. Trimming took 7 bases from V and 2 from J; bases not matched to a gene: 10. The CDR3 length is 16 residues. Germline CDR1 is LNHDA and CDR2 is SQIVND (reference sequence). The DNA of the CDR3 is TGTGCCAGTAAAAGATCGGGGACAGGGGGACCCTACGAGCAGTACTTC. As protein: CASKRSGTGGPYEQYF.

The chain has TRBV5-4 and TRBJ2-1; D unclear. Trimming removed 2 bases at V and 0 bases at J, with 12 bases between. Per the germline V gene, CDR1 is SGHNT and CDR2 is YYREEE (reference sequence). This CDR3 region has 16 residues. The CDR3 DNA is TGTGCCAGCAGCTTAGCAGCGCCAAGCTCCTACAATGAGCAGTTCTTC. Translated, it gives CASSLAAPSSYNEQFF.

The chain carries TRBV6-6 and TRBJ2-5, with TRBD2 identical over 16 bases. J gave up 4 bases and V 5 bases, and 16 bases lay outside the gene matches. This CDR3 has 20 residues. Germline assignment: CDR1 MNHNY and CDR2 SVGAGI (reference sequence). In DNA, the CDR3 is TGTGCCAGCAGTCAACTGGGACTAGCGGGGGGGCCCCCTGGGGGAGAGACCCAGTACTTC. Translating it yields CASSQLGLAGGPPGGETQYF.

The chain uses TRBV3-1 (or the pseudogene TRBV3-2) and TRBJ2-1; 8 bases match TRBD1. V lost 3 bases and J lost 10; bases outside the gene matches: 8. CDR3 length equals 14 residues. The germline V gene encodes CDR1 LGHDT and CDR2 YNNKEL (reference sequence). The CDR3 here is CASSHLDRGQEQFF. The CDR3, as DNA: TGTGCCAGCAGCCACCTAGACAGGGGACAAGAGCAGTTCTTC.

The chain employs TRBV2 and TRBJ1-2; D not resolved. The germline V gene has CDR1 SNHLY and CDR2 FYNNEI. The CDR3 has 15 residues. Between the trimmed V and J ends, which lost 8 bases and 2 bases, there was a span of 18 bases. The CDR3 DNA sequence: TGTGCCAGCGAGGATACCGGGATTACGAACTATGGCTACACCTTC. Translated: CASEDTGITNYGYTF. The full variable domain, rest sourced from reference TRBV2 and TRBJ1-2, is EPEVTQTPSHQVTQMGQEVILRCVPISNHLYFYWYRQILGQKVEFLVSFYNNEISEKSEIFDDQFSVERPDGSNFTLKIRSTKLEDSAMYFCASEDTGITNYGYTFGSGTRLTVV.

This clone has only one observation. The chain recombines TRBV2 with TRBJ2-5, with 7 bases lining up with TRBD1. The CDR3 contains 15 residues. With V trimmed by 1 base and J by 7 bases, 9 bases remained unmatched. Germline assignment: CDR1 SNHLY and CDR2 FYNNEI. CDR3 sequence reads: CASSEEGAGSGTQYF. The CDR3 DNA sequence: TGTGCCAGCAGTGAAGAGGGGGCTGGGTCTGGGACCCAGTACTTC.

The chain has TRBV7-8 and TRBJ2-7; D may be TRBD1 (5 bases). The CDR3 has 16 residues. V dropped 1 base and J dropped 3 bases, with 16 bases sitting between them. The germline CDR1 and CDR2 sequences are SGHVS and FQNEAQ. CDR3 amino acids: CASSLGRQGVVYEQYF. In DNA, the CDR3 is TGTGCCAGCAGCTTAGGAAGGCAGGGCGTCGTCTACGAGCAGTACTTC.

The chain carries TRBV5-1 and TRBJ2-2, with 11 nucleotides matching TRBD2. J was trimmed by 6 bases and V by 6 bases; bases with no gene match: 7. This CDR3 has 15 amino acids. Germline lookup yields CDR1 SGHRS and CDR2 YFSETQ. The CDR3 sequence: CASTQTSGDPGELFF. CDR3 DNA: TGCGCCAGCACCCAGACTAGCGGGGACCCCGGGGAGCTGTTTTTT.

The rearrangement uses TRBV5-4 and TRBJ1-3; no definite D call. Trimming cost V 4 bases and J 4 bases, with 15 bases left between them. Germline V gene data show CDR1 as SGHNT and CDR2 as YYREEE (reference sequence). The CDR3 length is 15 residues. The CDR3 loop is CASSPRGSPGNTIYF. DNA for the CDR3: TGTGCCAGCAGCCCTCGAGGAAGCCCCGGAAACACCATATATTTT.

The rearrangement uses TRBV9 and TRBJ2-3, with D hard to call. The CDR3 consists of 12 residues. Trimming stripped 4 bases from V and 4 bases from J, with 7 bases between. In germline, CDR1 is SGDLS, CDR2 YYNGEE. This CDR3 reads CASSPKPDTQYF. The CDR3 DNA reads as TGTGCCAGCAGCCCGAAGCCAGATACGCAGTATTTT.

The genes are TRBV5-1 and TRBJ1-2; TRBD1 aligns across 9 bases. After removal of 7 bases from V and 7 bases from J, the junction contained 8 bases not matched to a gene. This CDR3 is built from 13 residues. Germline CDR1 is SGHRS and CDR2 is YFSETQ. The chain's CDR3 is CASGRGQGAGYTF. The CDR3 DNA reads TGCGCCAGCGGTCGGGGACAGGGTGCTGGCTACACCTTC.

The CDR3 region is CASHQGSQGYTF. The CDR3 DNA reads TGTGCAAGTCACCAGGGGAGTCAGGGCTACACCTTC. J is TRBJ1-2 and V is TRBV12-2; the listed D gene, TRBD1, was not tested against the DNA. TRBV12-2 represents a pseudogene. The CDR3 loop spans 12 amino acids.

The count of this clone is one. This sequence joins TRBV7-3 and TRBJ2-5; 7 bases map to TRBD2. The CDR3 spans 15 residues. Germline values: CDR1 SGHTA, CDR2 FQGTGA. The ends lost 2 bases at V and 0 bases at J; junction bases unmatched: 3. The CDR3 nucleotides are TGTGCCAGCAGCTTAGCGGGGGAGTACCAAGAGACCCAGTACTTC. Its translation: CASSLAGEYQETQYF.

The CDR3 sequence is CASSYSVESPLHF. The CDR3 nucleotides are TGTGCCAGCAGTTACTCCGTGGAGTCACCCCTCCACTTT. The chain employs TRBV6-5 and TRBJ1-6; unclear D gene. The ends were cut back, 0 bases at V and 10 bases at J, with 7 bases in the middle. The CDR3 is 13 amino acids. Germline CDR1 MNHEY, CDR2 SVGAGI.

This chain uses TRBV24-1 with TRBJ2-5, with 12 bases lining up with TRBD2. Trimming took 4 bases from V and 2 from J; bases not matched to a gene: 4. Germline V gives CDR1 KGHDR, CDR2 SFDVKD. This CDR3 contains 16 residues. This CDR3 reads CATSDPTSGGQETQYF. The CDR3 region has the DNA TGTGCCACCAGTGACCCCACTAGCGGGGGGCAAGAGACCCAGTACTTC.

In this sample, this clone turned up once. CDR3 protein: CASSGPRAGGYYGYTF. CDR3 sequence (DNA): TGTGCCAGCAGTGGCCCGCGGGCAGGGGGGTACTATGGCTACACCTTC. The chain couples TRBV28 to TRBJ1-2; 7 bases match TRBD1. Per germline, CDR1 MDHEN and CDR2 SYDVKM. Losses at the gene ends were 5 bases for V and 3 bases for J; bases not matched to a gene: 12. The CDR3 spans 16 residues.

This chain uses TRBV28 with TRBJ1-2; 7 bases are shared with TRBD1. Per the germline V gene, CDR1 is MDHEN and CDR2 is SYDVKM. The CDR3 is 13 residues long. Losses at the gene ends were 5 bases for V and 3 bases for J; bases not matched to a gene: 3. In DNA form, the CDR3 reads TGTGCCAGCAGTCAACAGGGGTACTATGGCTACACCTTC. It translates to CASSQQGYYGYTF.

This clone has only a few counts. The chain has TRBV15 and TRBJ2-1; D is undetermined. The CDR3 is 13 amino acids. The germline V and J ends were trimmed by 4 bases and 6 bases, with 10 bases remaining between them. CDR1 and CDR2 from the germline V gene are LNHNV and YYDKDF (reference sequence). The CDR3 bases are TGTGCCACCAGCACCCCCGGCGGCAATGAGCAGTTCTTC. As protein: CATSTPGGNEQFF.

This sequence joins TRBV15 and TRBJ1-6, with D possibly matching TRBD1 (5 bases). The CDR3 has 16 residues. Germline loops: CDR1 LNHNV, CDR2 YYDKDF (reference sequence). Trimming stripped 1 base from V and 1 base from J, with 8 bases between. As DNA, the CDR3 is TGTGCCACCAGCAGAGGGGGGGGTTCCTATAATTCACCCCTCCACTTT. It specifies CATSRGGGSYNSPLHF. Using reference TRBV15 and TRBJ1-6 for the parts outside the CDR3, the full variable domain is DAMVIQNPRYQVTQFGKPVTLSCSQTLNHNVMYWYQQKSSQAPKLLFHYYDKDFNNEADTPDNFQSRRPNTSFCFLDIRSPGLGDTAMYLCATSRGGGSYNSPLHFGNGTRLTVT.